This TCR beta chain was found in a study of CD8 T cells in ankylosing spondylitis. This clonotype showed up just a few times. The CDR3 spans 17 residues. The V gene end was trimmed by 0 bases and the J gene end by 4 bases; junction bases not matched to a gene: 5. The V gene's germline CDR1 is SGHDT and CDR2 YYEEEE. TCRdb re-called the 5' RACE reads through MiXCR, storing one row per CDR3 protein. The repertoire has 350,000 or so distinct CDR3 sequences, roughly 15% of them found once; the top ten carry roughly 1.1%. This sequence originates from a male donor with ankylosing spondylitis or in good health (not recorded which). The chain carries TRBV5-6 and TRBJ2-6; TRBD1 matches at 9 bases. Source material: blood, either unsorted or a sorted T cell fraction (not recorded which). The CDR3 region has the DNA TGTGCCAGCAGCTTGGGCCCGGGACAGGGAGGGGCCAACGTCCTGACTTTC. It yields the protein CASSLGPGQGGANVLTF.